The rows below give T cell receptor beta chains drawn from one sample of a study of blood T cells in healthy people across ages. TCRdb passed the 5' RACE reads through MiXCR, listing each CDR3 protein once. The table shows about 780,000 distinct CDR3 sequences, with about 26% occurring only once. This sample was also put to use in a study of T cells of mothers and their children.

Sequenced: blood. These receptors originate from a boy younger than 18 in good health. The CDR3 runs from the conserved cysteine through the conserved F or W. Each record gives: clone size, J gene, D gene, V gene, CDR3 protein, CDR3 DNA. A D gene is named only where the DNA matches it firmly. The listing skips clone size in some rows; elsewhere it reads once, few, many or a size class.

.	TRBJ2-5	TRBD1	TRBV20-1	CSARSPQGVEQYF	TGCAGTGCTAGATCTCCTCAGGGGGTTGAGCAGTACTTC
.	TRBJ1-3	.	TRBV7-9	CASSLDGGPGNTIYF	TGTGCCAGCAGCTTAGATGGGGGACCTGGAAACACCATATATTTT
few	TRBJ2-7	TRBD1	TRBV20-1	CSARGGATGDQGEQYF	TGCAGTGCTAGAGGGGGGGCGACAGGGGACCAGGGCGAGCAGTACTTC
few	TRBJ2-1	.	TRBV12-3/TRBV12-4	CASSLLGYEQFF	TGCGCCAGCAGCTTGTTGGGCTATGAGCAGTTCTTC
.	TRBJ2-1	TRBD2	TRBV5-1	CASSLLPSGGDNEQFF	TGCGCCAGCAGCTTGTTACCAAGCGGGGGCGACAATGAGCAGTTCTTC
few	TRBJ1-4	.	TRBV4-1	CASSPQLDVGNEKLFF	TGCGCCAGCAGCCCACAATTGGATGTGGGAAATGAAAAACTGTTTTTT
.	TRBJ2-7	TRBD1	TRBV2	CASTVRDREIYEQYF	TGTGCCAGCACCGTCCGGGACAGGGAGATCTACGAGCAGTACTTC
few	TRBJ2-5	.	TRBV11-2	CASSSLGTLGETQYF	TGTGCCAGCAGCTCCCTAGGGACCCTGGGAGAGACCCAGTACTTC
many	TRBJ2-7	.	TRBV29-1	CSTRPYEQYF	TGCAGCACAAGGCCCTACGAGCAGTACTTC
.	TRBJ2-1	TRBD2	TRBV24-1	CATSDLGTSGYNEQFF	TGTGCCACCAGTGATTTGGGGACTAGCGGTTACAATGAGCAGTTCTTC
.	TRBJ2-1	.	TRBV11-3	CASSLENSANEQFF	TGTGCCAGCAGCTTAGAAAATAGTGCGAATGAGCAGTTCTTC
few	TRBJ2-3	.	TRBV5-1	CASSLADTDTQYF	TGCGCCAGCAGCTTGGCCGACACAGATACGCAGTATTTT
.	TRBJ2-7	.	TRBV6-2/TRBV6-3	CASSSGGQISYEQYF	TGTGCCAGCAGTTCAGGCGGACAGATTTCGTACGAGCAGTACTTC
.	TRBJ2-5	TRBD1	TRBV5-6	CASRTQGAGETQYF	TGTGCCAGCAGAACACAGGGGGCAGGGGAGACCCAGTACTTC
.	TRBJ2-3	.	TRBV12-3/TRBV12-4	CASSLGTRGAADTQYF	TGTGCCAGCAGTTTGGGGACGAGAGGGGCGGCAGATACGCAGTATTTT
once	TRBJ1-1	.	TRBV3-1	CASSQEGLQNPEAFF	TGTGCCAGCAGCCAAGAGGGCCTCCAGAACCCTGAAGCTTTCTTT
few	TRBJ1-1	.	TRBV4-2	CASSQGGAGTNTEAFF	TGTGCCAGCAGCCAAGGTGGGGCAGGGACCAACACTGAAGCTTTCTTT
.	TRBJ1-1	TRBD1	TRBV27	CASSWTGGLEAFF	TGTGCCAGCAGTTGGACAGGGGGTTTGGAAGCTTTCTTT
few	TRBJ1-1	TRBD1	TRBV13	CASSLGGGGLGTEAFF	TGTGCCAGCAGCTTAGGGGGAGGGGGCTTAGGAACTGAAGCTTTCTTT
few	TRBJ1-6	.	TRBV6-1	CASSEAWDSYNSPLHF	TGTGCCAGCAGTGAAGCGTGGGACTCCTATAATTCACCCCTCCACTTT
.	TRBJ2-5	TRBD2	TRBV11-2	CASRRVAGNQETQYF	TGTGCCAGCCGCAGGGTAGCGGGGAATCAAGAGACCCAGTACTTC
few	TRBJ1-1	TRBD1	TRBV3-1	CASSQADRGAFF	TGTGCCAGCAGCCAAGCCGACAGGGGAGCTTTCTTT
few	TRBJ2-7	TRBD2	TRBV29-1	CSVEDLAGGNEQYF	TGCAGCGTTGAAGATCTGGCGGGAGGCAATGAGCAGTACTTC
few	TRBJ2-3	.	TRBV11-2	CASSFIGARADTQYF	TGTGCCAGCAGCTTTATCGGGGCCCGGGCAGATACGCAGTATTTT
few	TRBJ2-5	.	TRBV7-8	CASSHRARETQYF	TGTGCCAGCTCCCACCGAGCGCGAGAGACCCAGTACTTC
.	TRBJ2-7	TRBD2	TRBV10-2	CASSESTSGGNEQYF	TGCGCCAGCAGTGAGTCGACTAGCGGGGGAAACGAGCAGTACTTC